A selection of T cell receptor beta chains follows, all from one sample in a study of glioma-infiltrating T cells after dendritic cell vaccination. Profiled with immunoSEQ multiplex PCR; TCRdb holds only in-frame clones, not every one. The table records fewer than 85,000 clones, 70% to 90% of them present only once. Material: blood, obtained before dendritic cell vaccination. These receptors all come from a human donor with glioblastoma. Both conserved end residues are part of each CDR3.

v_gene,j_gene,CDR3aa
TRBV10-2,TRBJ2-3,CASSEWLEASTDTQYF
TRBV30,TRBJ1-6,CAWSGGDSPSSPLHF
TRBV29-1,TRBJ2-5,CSVEIPGQLQETQYF
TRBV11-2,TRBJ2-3,CASSSGVGGVSTDTQYF
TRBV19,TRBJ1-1,CASTPAGVSEAFF
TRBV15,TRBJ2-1,CATSGQRGIYNEQFF
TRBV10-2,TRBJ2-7,CASTPGLVWGQGKEGTYEQYF
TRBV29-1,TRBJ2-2,CSADGNAGELFF
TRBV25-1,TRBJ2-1,CASLILGVVHNEQFF
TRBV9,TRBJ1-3,CASSPGGGTGSFGGNTIYF
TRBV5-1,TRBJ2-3,CASSGKGQGRVRTDTQYF
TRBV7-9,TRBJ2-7,CASSLGQGDIYEQYF
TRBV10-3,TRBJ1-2,CAITPGEGVYGYTF
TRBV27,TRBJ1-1,CASSTRGRTEAFF
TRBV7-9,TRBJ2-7,CASSWDTVYEQYF
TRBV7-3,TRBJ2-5,CASSLTGRQVWEETQYF
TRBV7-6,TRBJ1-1,CASSLARGEMNTEAFF
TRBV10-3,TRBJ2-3,CAISTSLALGSTDTQYF
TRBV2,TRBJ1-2,CASSEADRGEWVDYGYTF
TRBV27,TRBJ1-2,CASSLSLADRGRGYTF
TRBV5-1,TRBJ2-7,CASSLQSPNYEQYF
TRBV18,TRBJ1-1,CASSPEQGNFEAFF
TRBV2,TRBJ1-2,CASSDGGNYGYTF
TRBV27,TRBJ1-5,CASSLVSGNQPQHF
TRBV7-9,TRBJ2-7,CASSTTGGGEQYF
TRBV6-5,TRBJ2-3,CASSYSRGRDTQYF
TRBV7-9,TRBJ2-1,CASSLVTALYNEQFF
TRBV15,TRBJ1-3,CATSSDRGLSGNTIYF
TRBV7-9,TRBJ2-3,CASSTGLAVTDTQYF
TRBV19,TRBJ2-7,CASSMTGLNEQYF
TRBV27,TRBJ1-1,CASSLWPGVNTEAFF
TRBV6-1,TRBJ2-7,CASRHLATLYEQYF
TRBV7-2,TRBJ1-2,CASSLTGGPNYGYTF
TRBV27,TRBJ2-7,CASSLIAGAKYEQYF
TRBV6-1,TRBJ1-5,CASSEVPHRVGNQPQHF
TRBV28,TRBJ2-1,CASSFWLAGGLDEQFF
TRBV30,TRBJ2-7,CAWSGRDRGFHSSYEQYF
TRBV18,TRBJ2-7,CASSPMASGTTYEQYF
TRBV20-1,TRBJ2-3,CSAYGSDTQYF
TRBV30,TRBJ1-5,CAWAGGENQPQHF
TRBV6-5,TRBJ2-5,CASSLREEETQYF
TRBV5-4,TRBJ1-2,CASSLAGSSNYGYTF
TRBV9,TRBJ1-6,CASSVGLPSSPLHF
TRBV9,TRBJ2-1,CASSLSGSMPNEQFF
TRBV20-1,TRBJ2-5,CSASSGWSEYF
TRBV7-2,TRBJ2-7,CASSSGDRVYEQYF
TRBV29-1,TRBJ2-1,CSVEDRGGASEQFF
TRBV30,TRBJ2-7,CAWSRPGQGYEQYF
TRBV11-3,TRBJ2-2,CASSLSGVNTGELFF
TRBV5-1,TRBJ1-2,CASSTDTFLYGYTF
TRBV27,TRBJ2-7,CASRPRGGGGEQYF
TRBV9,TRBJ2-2,CASSESSGGFGELFF
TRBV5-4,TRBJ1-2,CASSQSRQLVYGYTF
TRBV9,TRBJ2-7,CASSLMPGQGADEQYF
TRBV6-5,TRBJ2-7,CASQGNYEQYF
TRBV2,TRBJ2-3,CASSPQGQGSTDTQYF
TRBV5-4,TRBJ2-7,CASSLAGGPREQYF
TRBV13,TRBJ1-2,CASSQSGGGGYTF